The 30 T cell receptor beta chains presented below share a single source sample, sequenced in a study of blood T cell repertoires in COVID-19. Sequencing was performed with immunoSEQ multiplex PCR; in TCRdb, only in-frame clones are kept and a portion is missing. Altogether more than 85,000 clones are present, more than 75% being singletons, with the ten largest covering around 9.8%. The specimen sequenced was peripheral blood. The origin of the receptors is a man between 60 and 75 years old with active or convalescent COVID-19.

This clone was seen only once. V and J are TRBV2 and TRBJ2-3; 9 bases line up with TRBD1. Losses at the gene ends were 6 bases for V and 0 bases for J; bases not matched to a gene: 4. The CDR3 spans 15 residues. Germline V gene data show CDR1 as SNHLY and CDR2 as FYNNEI. The CDR3 DNA reads as TGTGCCAGCAGCGGACAGGGGTTGAGCACAGATACGCAGTATTTT. Translating it yields CASSGQGLSTDTQYF.

The CDR3 spells CAISDSGTGVAKNIQYF. CDR3 in DNA: TGTGCCATCAGTGATTCAGGGACAGGGGTAGCCAAAAACATTCAGTACTTC. V gene TRBV10-3 combines with J gene TRBJ2-4; 10 nucleotides match TRBD1. V lost 3 bases, J lost 0 bases, and 5 bases stayed unmatched. The germline CDR1 and CDR2 sequences are ENHRY and SYGVKD. The CDR3 is 17 amino acids.

This clone was seen a single time. This sequence joins TRBV3-1 (or the pseudogene TRBV3-2) and TRBJ2-1; 9 bases fit TRBD2. V trimming: 4 bases; J trimming: 16 bases; junction bases outside the gene matches: 17. Germline V gene data show CDR1 as LGHDT and CDR2 as YNNKEL (reference sequence). The CDR3 runs 15 residues. The CDR3 region has the DNA TGTGCCAGCAGCCGCCTTGGGGGGGGACTAGCCCCCCACTTCTTC. Protein product: CASSRLGGGLAPHFF.

This clone was recorded only once. The rearrangement joins TRBV29-1 to TRBJ1-2, with 7 positions matching TRBD1. V was pared by 6 bases and J by 1 base, with 8 bases of the junction left unmatched. Germline CDR1 and CDR2: SQVTM and ANQGSEA. CDR3 length: 14 amino acids. For the CDR3, the DNA is TGCAGCGTCCCCGGGACAGAGTATAACTATGGCTACACCTTC. Its translation is CSVPGTEYNYGYTF.

The CDR3 DNA reads TGTGCCACCAGCGCGAGGTCGGCCCATGGCTACACCTTC. This encodes CATSARSAHGYTF. The chain carries TRBV15 and TRBJ1-2; D not resolved. The germline V gene encodes CDR1 LNHNV and CDR2 YYDKDF (reference sequence). The CDR3 runs 13 residues. V was shortened by 5 bases and J by 6 bases, with 13 bases between the two germline ends.

The V gene is TRBV9, the J gene TRBJ2-1, with 7 bases aligning to TRBD2. From germline, CDR1 is SGDLS and CDR2 YYNGEE. The CDR3 is 13 amino acids. Trimming removed 4 bases from V and 7 bases from J; junction bases left unmatched: 5. The CDR3 loop is CASSPPGGNEQFF. Written as DNA, the CDR3 is TGTGCCAGCAGCCCTCCGGGGGGAAATGAGCAGTTCTTC. Full variable domain (outside the CDR3, taken from reference TRBV9 and TRBJ2-1): DSGVTQTPKHLITATGQRVTLRCSPRSGDLSVYWYQQSLDQGLQFLIQYYNGEERAKGNILERFSAQQFPDLHSELNLSSLELGDSALYFCASSPPGGNEQFFGPGTRLTVL.

This sequence joins TRBV2 and TRBJ2-3, with 7 bases matching TRBD2. J was trimmed by 3 bases and V by 6 bases; bases with no gene match: 9. This CDR3 comprises 15 residues. CDR1 and CDR2 from the germline V gene are SNHLY and FYNNEI. CDR3 DNA sequence: TGTGCCAGCAGGGCCGGCGGGAGTGGAACAGATACGCAGTATTTT. Its translation is CASRAGGSGTDTQYF.

This chain uses TRBV3-1 (or the pseudogene TRBV3-2) with TRBJ2-5; D is perhaps TRBD2 (7 bases). Germline values: CDR1 LGHDT, CDR2 YNNKEL (reference sequence). The V end was cut by 4 bases, the J end by 0 bases, with 15 bases between. The CDR3 length is 16 residues. DNA of the CDR3: TGTGCCAGCAGCCTTAAAGGGGGAGGGTACCAAGAGACCCAGTACTTC. Its translation: CASSLKGGGYQETQYF.

The V call is TRBV19, the J call TRBJ1-3; 7 bases fit TRBD1. After removal of 5 bases from V and 4 bases from J, the junction contained 11 bases not matched to a gene. CDR1 is LNHDA, CDR2 SQIVND, per germline (reference sequence). The CDR3 runs 16 residues. The CDR3: CASSLEWTGSGNTIYF. The CDR3 DNA sequence: TGTGCCAGTAGTCTGGAATGGACAGGCTCGGGAAACACCATATATTTT.

The chain is built from TRBV5-8 and TRBJ2-3; TRBD1 might be the D (6 bases). Trimming took 0 bases from V and 2 from J, leaving 7 bases between them. The CDR3 sequence is 14 residues long. Germline assignment: CDR1 SGHTS and CDR2 YDEGEE. For the CDR3, the DNA is TGTGCCAGCAGCTTGGGACAGGACACAGATACGCAGTATTTT. Translated, it gives CASSLGQDTDTQYF.

DNA of the CDR3: TGCGCCAGCGCCGGGACAGGGGGGAATGAGCAGTTCTTC. Encoded protein: CASAGTGGNEQFF. The genes are TRBV10-1 and TRBJ2-1, with TRBD1 matching 11 bases. Germline assignment: CDR1 WNHNN and CDR2 SYGVQD (reference sequence). V was pared by 8 bases and J by 7 bases, with 4 bases of the junction left unmatched. The CDR3 extends over 13 amino acids.

V gene TRBV5-1 combines with J gene TRBJ2-5; a possible D gene is TRBD1 (5 bases). V was clipped by 5 bases and J by 5 bases, with 16 bases between them. CDR1 is SGHRS, CDR2 YFSETQ, per germline. This CDR3 has 14 residues. Here the CDR3 DNA reads TGCGCCAGCAGGATTACAGGCTTCGGGGAGACCCAGTACTTC. It encodes CASRITGFGETQYF.

This chain uses TRBV10-1 with TRBJ2-1, with TRBD2 identical over 7 bases. The CDR3 runs to 16 residues. Germline CDR1 WNHNN, CDR2 SYGVQD (reference sequence). V lost 4 bases and J lost 8; bases outside the gene matches: 14. Here the CDR3 reads CASSAVSGMGHHEQFF. The CDR3 DNA reads as TGCGCCAGCAGTGCAGTCAGCGGGATGGGCCATCATGAGCAGTTCTTC.

This clone was seen only a few times. The chain links TRBV23-1 to TRBJ2-1, with D perhaps matching TRBD2 (6 bases). TRBV23-1 is placed among ORFs of uncertain function. The CDR3 length is 13 residues. Trimming left V 3 bases short and J 9 bases short, with 12 bases between. CDR3 sequence: CASSHSEGGEQFF. Here the CDR3 DNA reads TGCGCCAGCAGTCACTCGGAGGGAGGTGAGCAGTTCTTC.

This clone was observed a single time. The chain has TRBV6-1 and TRBJ2-7; D gene uncertain. V lost 1 base to trimming and J lost 7 bases, with 14 bases between them. Germline CDR1 reads MNHNS; CDR2 reads SASEGT. CDR3 length: 14 amino acids. CDR3 nucleotide sequence: TGTGCCAGCAGTGAAGACGCAGTCTACGGGGAGCAGTACGTC. Its protein is CASSEDAVYGEQYV.

This clone was picked up a small number of times. The rearrangement uses TRBV11-2 and TRBJ2-1; 13 bases are a match to TRBD2. CDR1 and CDR2 from the germline V gene are SGHAT and FQNNGV. The CDR3 spans 15 residues. V lost 5 bases and J lost 6; bases outside the gene matches: 4. CDR3 in DNA: TGTGCCAGCAGCCTTCGGACTAGCGGGAGCAATGAGCAGTTCTTC. Its protein is CASSLRTSGSNEQFF.

The chain combines TRBV2 with TRBJ2-1; a weak D match, TRBD2 (6 bases). Between the trimmed V and J ends, which lost 3 bases and 12 bases, there was a span of 9 bases. The CDR3 spans 11 residues. Per the germline V gene, CDR1 is SNHLY and CDR2 is FYNNEI. The CDR3 spells CASSEETRQFF. The CDR3 DNA follows: TGTGCCAGCAGTGAGGAGACTAGGCAGTTCTTC.

The J gene is TRBJ1-3, the V gene TRBV11-3; no clear D gene. The V end was cut by 6 bases, the J end by 0 bases, with 12 bases between. This CDR3 is built from 15 residues. Germline lookup yields CDR1 SGHNT and CDR2 YENEEA. CDR3 coding DNA: TGTGCCAGCAGTCCTACCTTGTACTCTGGAAACACCATATATTTT. Translating gives CASSPTLYSGNTIYF.

This chain joins TRBV5-1 and TRBJ2-7; 7 nucleotides line up with TRBD2. From germline, CDR1 is SGHRS and CDR2 YFSETQ. The J segment lost 3 bases and the V segment lost 4 bases, leaving 7 bases of the junction unmatched. The CDR3 runs 14 residues. The CDR3 spells CASSMRDYNYEQYF. CDR3 DNA: TGCGCCAGCAGCATGCGGGACTATAACTACGAGCAGTACTTC. The variable domain in full, with the rest retrieved from reference TRBV5-1 and TRBJ2-7, is KAGVTQTPRYLIKTRGQQVTLSCSPISGHRSVSWYQQTPGQGLQFLFEYFSETQRNKGNFPGRFSGRQFSNSRSEMNVSTLELGDSALYLCASSMRDYNYEQYFGPGTRLTVT.

This chain joins TRBV3-1 (or the pseudogene TRBV3-2) and TRBJ2-7; 11 bases agree with TRBD2. J was trimmed by 3 bases and V by 0 bases; bases with no gene match: 7. Germline V gives CDR1 LGHDT, CDR2 YNNKEL (reference sequence). This CDR3 is 17 amino acids long. The DNA for the CDR3 is TGTGCCAGCAGCCAAGATGGACTAGCGGGTACAAGCTACGAGCAGTACGTC. Protein product: CASSQDGLAGTSYEQYV.

This clone was seen a few times. This rearrangement joins TRBV2 to TRBJ1-2; tentative D call: TRBD1 (6 bases). The CDR3 sequence is 14 residues long. The germline gives CDR1 SNHLY, CDR2 FYNNEI. Trimming removed 5 bases from V and 7 bases from J, with 17 bases in between. The CDR3 region is CASSSLRQVGGYTF. The CDR3 bases are TGTGCCAGCAGTTCATTACGACAGGTCGGTGGCTACACCTTC.

J is TRBJ1-2 and V is TRBV3-1 (or the pseudogene TRBV3-2), with 11 positions matching TRBD1. Germline values: CDR1 LGHDT, CDR2 YNNKEL (reference sequence). V was pared by 1 base and J by 8 bases, with 6 bases of the junction left unmatched. The CDR3 consists of 15 residues. The CDR3 loop reads CASSQVRTGGSGYTF. The CDR3 DNA reads as TGTGCCAGCAGCCAAGTTCGGACAGGGGGCTCCGGCTACACCTTC.

This clone was seen a single time. The chain links TRBV6-5 to TRBJ1-4; D is ambiguous. Germline V gene data show CDR1 as MNHEY and CDR2 as SVGAGI. Trimming removed 6 bases from V and 8 bases from J, with 16 bases in between. The CDR3 spans 14 residues. CDR3 in DNA: TGTGCCAGCAGCCGTCGAGCGGGCGTCGAAAAACTGTTTTTT. The encoded protein is CASSRRAGVEKLFF.

The chain carries TRBV19 and TRBJ1-1, with D possibly being TRBD1 (5 bases). Germline values: CDR1 LNHDA, CDR2 SQIVND (reference sequence). Deletions cut 6 bases from V and 0 bases from J, with 14 bases between. CDR3 length equals 15 residues. The CDR3 spells CASSSWGTMNTEAFF. In DNA form, the CDR3 reads TGTGCCAGTAGCTCTTGGGGCACCATGAACACTGAAGCTTTCTTT.

Written as DNA, the CDR3 is TGTGCCAGCAGTGATACAGGGTCAGGAAACACCATATATTTT. Its protein is CASSDTGSGNTIYF. The genes are TRBV6-1 and TRBJ1-3; the D gene is possibly TRBD1 (6 bases). This CDR3 spans 14 amino acids. Trimming cost V 3 bases and J 4 bases, with 10 bases left between them. Germline lookup yields CDR1 MNHNS and CDR2 SASEGT.

The V and J genes are TRBV9 and TRBJ2-1; perhaps TRBD2 as D (6 bases). CDR1 and CDR2 from the germline V gene are SGDLS and YYNGEE. This CDR3 is built from 14 residues. V lost 2 bases, J lost 7 bases, and 13 bases lay in between. CDR3 DNA sequence: TGTGCCAGCAGCGTGACGGGAGATAATAATGAGCAGTTCTTC. It translates to CASSVTGDNNEQFF.

In this sample, this clone turned up once. The rearrangement uses TRBV13 and TRBJ1-1; D is unclear. V gave up 2 bases and J gave up 1 base, with 8 bases separating them. The CDR3 is 14 amino acids. CDR1 and CDR2 from the germline V gene are PRHDT and FYEKMQ (reference sequence). The CDR3 loop is CASSLYSSNTEAFF. CDR3 DNA: TGTGCCAGCAGCTTATACAGTTCGAACACTGAAGCTTTCTTT.

This chain connects TRBV15 to TRBJ1-2, with 7 positions matching TRBD1. Losses at the gene ends were 4 bases for V and 1 base for J; bases not matched to a gene: 9. Looked up from germline, CDR1 is LNHNV and CDR2 is YYDKDF (reference sequence). CDR3 length: 16 residues. The DNA of the CDR3 is TGTGCCACCAGCACCCTGGGGGCAGGGGGTAACTATGGCTACACCTTC. Protein sequence: CATSTLGAGGNYGYTF.

V and J are TRBV7-3 and TRBJ2-3; TRBD2 matches at 10 bases. The trim removed 2 bases at V and 6 bases at J, leaving 5 bases unmatched. This CDR3 has 15 amino acids. The germline V gene has CDR1 SGHTA and CDR2 FQGTGA. CDR3 nucleotide sequence: TGTGCCAGCAGCTTAGAAGCGGGAGGGCTGGATACGCAGTATTTT. Translation gives CASSLEAGGLDTQYF.

The chain's CDR3 is CSTRRGNGYTF. CDR3 sequence (DNA): TGCAGTACGAGAAGAGGGAATGGCTACACCTTC. The rearrangement joins TRBV20-1 to TRBJ1-2; D unclear. Per the germline V gene, CDR1 is DFQATT and CDR2 is SNEGSKA (reference sequence). Trimming left V 8 bases short and J 6 bases short, with 13 bases between. The CDR3 runs to 11 residues.